This note documents a single T cell receptor (beta chain) sequence. Its specificity is not known. The data belong to a study of monozygotic twins with inflammatory bowel disease. The CDR3 has 12 residues. The germline CDR1 and CDR2 sequences are DFQATT and SNEGSKA (reference sequence). The TCR libraries each used total RNA (around 4,000 ng per library). Nested PCRs of roughly 17 and 9 cycles, two in total, were run on TCRalpha and TCRbeta cDNA. TCRdb re-called the 5' RACE reads; every CDR3 protein appears as one record, without DNA. Recorded for this sample: 80,000 or so distinct CDR3 sequences. Notes on the study in general: For IBD patients, clonotypes shared with others were fewer than for healthy twins, especially with disease activity.

The specimen was blood. V gene TRBV20-1 combines with J gene TRBJ1-6. The TCR sequence derives from a human donor with ulcerative colitis or Crohn's disease, or a healthy co-twin of an affected twin (not recorded which). CDR3 loop: CSASAGGSPLHF.